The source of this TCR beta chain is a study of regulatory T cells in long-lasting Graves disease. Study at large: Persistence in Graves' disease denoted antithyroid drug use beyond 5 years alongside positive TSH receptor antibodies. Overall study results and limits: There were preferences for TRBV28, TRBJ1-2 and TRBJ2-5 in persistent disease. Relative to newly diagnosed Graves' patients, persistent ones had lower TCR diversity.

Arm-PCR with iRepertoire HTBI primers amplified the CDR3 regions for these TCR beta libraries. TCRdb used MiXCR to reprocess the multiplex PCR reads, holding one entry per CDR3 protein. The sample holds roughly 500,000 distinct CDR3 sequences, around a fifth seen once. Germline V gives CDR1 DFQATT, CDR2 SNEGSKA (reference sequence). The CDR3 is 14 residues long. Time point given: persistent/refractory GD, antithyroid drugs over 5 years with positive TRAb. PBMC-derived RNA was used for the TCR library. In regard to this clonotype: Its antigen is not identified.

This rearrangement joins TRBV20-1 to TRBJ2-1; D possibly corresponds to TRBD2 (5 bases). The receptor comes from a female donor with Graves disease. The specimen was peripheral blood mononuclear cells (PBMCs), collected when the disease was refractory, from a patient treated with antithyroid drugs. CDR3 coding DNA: TGCAGGGGAGTTAGAGACCACACCTACAATGAGCAGTTCTTC. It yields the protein CRGVRDHTYNEQFF.